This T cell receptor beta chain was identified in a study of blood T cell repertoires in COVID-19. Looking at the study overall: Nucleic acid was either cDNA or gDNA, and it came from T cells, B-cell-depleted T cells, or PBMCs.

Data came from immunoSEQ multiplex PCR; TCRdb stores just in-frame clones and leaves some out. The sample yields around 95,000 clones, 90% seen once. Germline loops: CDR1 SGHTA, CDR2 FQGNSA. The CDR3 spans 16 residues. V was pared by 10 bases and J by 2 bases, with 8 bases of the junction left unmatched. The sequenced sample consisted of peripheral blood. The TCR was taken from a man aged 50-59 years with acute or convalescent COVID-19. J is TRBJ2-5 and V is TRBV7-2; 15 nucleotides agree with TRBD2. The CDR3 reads CATKGLAGGWQETQYF. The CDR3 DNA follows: TGTGCCACTAAGGGACTAGCGGGAGGATGGCAAGAGACCCAGTACTTC. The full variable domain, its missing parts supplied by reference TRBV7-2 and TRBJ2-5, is GAGVSQSPSNKVTEKGKDVELRCDPISGHTALYWYRQSLGQGLEFLIYFQGNSAPDKSGLPSDRFSAERTGGSVSTLTIQRTQQEDSAVYLCATKGLAGGWQETQYFGPGTRLLVL.